This passage covers 32 T cell receptor beta chains from one sample sequenced in a study of T cells in Graves' hyperthyroidism and ophthalmopathy (dated by TCRdb to the late 2010s). The library was built by means of multiplex PCR. Sequencing was performed on an Illumina HiSeq 2000. Amplification of TCR beta CDR3 regions was carried out from RNA transcripts. A first-round RT-PCR of the TCR CDR3 used the HTBI primer set with the Qiagen OneStep RT-PCR kit. Using fastp at Q25 and MiXCR, TCRdb reprocessed the public reads and kept productive beta chains. Identical CDR3 proteins give one entry, which carries the most common genes and DNA. This sample gives hundreds of thousands of distinct CDR3 sequences in total; almost 25% of them show up just once. 30% to 40% of the sample goes to the ten largest clones. Sequencing was carried out using blood. All receptors derive from a woman aged 40 to 55 with Graves' ophthalmopathy.

In its sample, this clonotype was seen many times. The chain uses TRBV4-1 and TRBJ2-7; 10 positions match TRBD2. Germline assignment: CDR1 MGHRA and CDR2 YSYEKL. J was trimmed by 6 bases and V by 1 base; bases with no gene match: 12. CDR3 length equals 17 residues. Here the CDR3 DNA reads TGCGCCAGCAGCCAAGCTGTGAGCGGGAGGGCCTTTCTCGAGCAGTACTTC. Protein sequence: CASSQAVSGRAFLEQYF.

This clonotype was counted only a few times. CDR3 in DNA: TGTGCCAGCAGCATTTTAGCGGGACCCTACAATGAGCAGTTCTTC. Residues: CASSILAGPYNEQFF. The chain uses TRBV7-2 and TRBJ2-1; 8 bases agree with TRBD2. The germline V gene has CDR1 SGHTA and CDR2 FQGNSA. The CDR3 has 15 residues. V lost 5 bases and J lost 2; bases outside the gene matches: 5.

A word on this clonotype: Relative to the germline gene, one junction end is altered; a read error may explain this. J is TRBJ2-7 and V is TRBV18; 9 bases line up with TRBD2. The CDR3 has 17 amino acids. Germline V lookup: CDR1 KGHSH, CDR2 LQKENI. In nucleotides, the CDR3 is TGTGCCAGCGCACCGGGGCGGGGGGGCCCGTTTTCCTACGAGCAGTACTTC. This codes for CASAPGRGGPFSYEQYF.

This chain links TRBV29-1 with TRBJ2-5, with a weak D call TRBD2 (6 bases). CDR1 and CDR2 from the germline V gene are SQVTM and ANQGSEA. This CDR3 spans 12 amino acids. V dropped 7 bases and J dropped 5 bases, with 14 bases sitting between them. The CDR3 DNA sequence: TGCAGCGCTGCCTCTGGGGGGGAGACCCAGTACTTC. It encodes CSAASGGETQYF.

This clonotype was seen ten or more times. The V and J genes are TRBV27 and TRBJ1-5; D ambiguous. Germline loops: CDR1 MNHEY, CDR2 SMNVEV (reference sequence). Trimming pared 2 bases from V and 4 bases from J, leaving 15 bases between. This CDR3 is 16 amino acids long. CDR3: CASSLSAGLRNQPQHF. CDR3 nucleotide sequence: TGTGCCAGCAGTTTAAGTGCAGGACTTCGTAATCAGCCCCAGCATTTT.

This clonotype has ten or more counts. The chain couples TRBV7-8 to TRBJ2-7; D not resolved. In germline, CDR1 is SGHVS, CDR2 FQNEAQ. The CDR3 contains 15 residues. V was pared by 1 base and J by 3 bases, with 13 bases between. The CDR3 nucleotides are TGTGCCAGCAGCTTAGAGGCAAGCCGGGTCTACGAGCAGTACTTC. Translated: CASSLEASRVYEQYF.

This clonotype was seen repeatedly, ten times or more. V is TRBV20-1 and J is TRBJ2-2; D could derive from TRBD1 or TRBD2 (5 bases each). Germline V gene data show CDR1 as DFQATT and CDR2 as SNEGSKA (reference sequence). This CDR3 contains 16 residues. The V end was cut by 2 bases, the J end by 2 bases, with 15 bases between. Written as DNA, the CDR3 is TGCAGTGCTAGACTCCCCGGGACCACAAACACCGGGGAGCTGTTTTTT. This codes for CSARLPGTTNTGELFF.

This clonotype was detected only a few times. The chain couples TRBV29-1 to TRBJ1-2; D not certain. Germline CDR1 and CDR2: SQVTM and ANQGSEA. This CDR3 spans 14 amino acids. V lost 0 bases and J 4 bases, leaving 12 bases between the germline ends. CDR3 in DNA: TGCAGCGTTGAAGATCCAGGACGGGTCTATGGCTACACCTTC. Residues: CSVEDPGRVYGYTF.

Only a few counts were recorded for this clonotype. The CDR3 loop is CASTNGGMTYEAFF. As DNA, the CDR3 is TGTGCCAGCACCAACGGGGGAATGACTTATGAAGCTTTCTTT. The chain uses TRBV6-2 or TRBV6-3 and TRBJ1-1; D might be TRBD1 (5 bases). The CDR3 has 14 amino acids. V was trimmed by 7 bases and J by 7 bases, leaving 19 bases between them. Looked up from germline, CDR1 is MNHEY and CDR2 is SVGEGT.

The chain is built from TRBV12-3 or TRBV12-4 and TRBJ1-5; TRBD1 is a possible D gene (6 bases). This CDR3 spans 13 amino acids. V shed 4 bases and J shed 6 bases, with 10 bases lying between them. The CDR3 DNA sequence: TGTGCCAGCAGTTCGACAGGTGCTCAGCCCCAGCATTTT. This gives the protein CASSSTGAQPQHF.

This clonotype was found many times. V is TRBV12-3 or TRBV12-4 and J is TRBJ2-5, with 8 positions matching TRBD1. Unmatched junction bases numbered 5, after V lost 6 bases and J lost 5 bases. This CDR3 region has 13 residues. The CDR3 here is CASSQDRAETQYF. The CDR3 DNA sequence: TGTGCCAGCAGCCAGGACAGGGCGGAGACCCAGTACTTC.

This clonotype was detected many times. The chain has TRBV19 and TRBJ1-1, with D possibly being TRBD1 (5 bases). Trimming took off 10 bases at V and 0 bases at J, with 9 bases between the two ends. The CDR3 has 12 amino acids. Germline CDR1 and CDR2: LNHDA and SQIVND (reference sequence). CDR3: CATKTVNTEAFF. The CDR3 nucleotides read TGTGCCACAAAGACAGTGAACACTGAAGCTTTCTTT.

This sequence joins TRBV6-2 or TRBV6-3 and TRBJ1-1, with a tentative D call TRBD1 (5 bases). The CDR3 length is 17 residues. V was trimmed by 5 bases and J by 0 bases, leaving 19 bases between them. From germline, CDR1 is MNHEY and CDR2 SVGEGT. The chain's CDR3 is CASSTIRRVRMNTEAFF. The CDR3 DNA sequence: TGTGCCAGCAGTACCATCCGCAGGGTTCGGATGAACACTGAAGCTTTCTTT.

The count of this clonotype is one. This sequence joins TRBV28 and TRBJ2-4; D is undetermined. CDR3 length: 14 amino acids. Trimming shortened V by 2 bases and J by 9 bases, and 14 bases separated the two germline ends. Germline-derived CDR1 and CDR2 are MDHEN and SYDVKM. This CDR3 reads CASSLRSPWGIQYF. The CDR3 DNA sequence: TGTGCCAGCAGTTTAAGGTCACCTTGGGGCATTCAGTACTTC.

This clonotype was found many times. The CDR3 bases are TGCAGCGGGTATACAGGGTCTGAAGCTTTCTTT. Translating gives CSGYTGSEAFF. The rearrangement links TRBV29-1 to TRBJ1-1, with a tentative D call TRBD1 (6 bases). Germline values: CDR1 SQVTM, CDR2 ANQGSEA. Trimming shortened V by 7 bases and J by 6 bases, and 12 bases separated the two germline ends. This CDR3 contains 11 residues.

This clonotype was seen ten or more times. The rearrangement links TRBV25-1 to TRBJ2-7; D is unresolved. This CDR3 is built from 12 residues. V was shortened by 3 bases and J by 7 bases, with 10 bases between the two germline ends. Germline V CDR1 and CDR2: MGHDK, SYGVNS. The CDR3 reads CASSDSGQEQYF. The CDR3 DNA sequence: TGTGCCAGCAGTGATTCGGGCCAAGAGCAGTACTTC.

This clonotype has ten or more counts. V gene TRBV27 combines with J gene TRBJ2-7; TRBD1 matches 11 bases. The CDR3 spans 16 residues. Germline V gene data show CDR1 as MNHEY and CDR2 as SMNVEV (reference sequence). Trimming cost V 6 bases and J 2 bases; bases outside gene matches: 9. In nucleotides, the CDR3 is TGTGCCAGCAGGTTCACCGTGGGACAGGGGGCCTACGAGCAGTACTTC. Protein sequence: CASRFTVGQGAYEQYF.

The sample holds a few counts of this clonotype. An end of the junction does not agree with germline; a read error may underlie this. This chain uses TRBV6-4 with TRBJ1-5; tentatively, D is TRBD1 (5 bases). This CDR3 has 15 residues. CDR1 is MRHNA, CDR2 SNTAGT, per germline. CDR3 nucleotide sequence: TGTGCCAGCTCCGGACATACCGCTGGCCGTCAGCCCCAGCCTTTT. This gives the protein CASSGHTAGRQPQPF.

This clonotype was recorded many times. J is TRBJ2-2 and V is TRBV25-1; 8 positions match TRBD2. Germline values: CDR1 MGHDK, CDR2 SYGVNS. CDR3 size: 14 residues. V lost 2 bases to trimming and J lost 6 bases; unmatched junction nucleotides: 2. The CDR3, as DNA: TGTGCCAGCAGTGAAGTGACTAGCGCCGGGGAGCTGTTTTTT. Encoded protein: CASSEVTSAGELFF.

The sample holds many counts of this clonotype. The chain links TRBV11-2 to TRBJ2-7; 10 nucleotides match TRBD2. V trimming: 4 bases; J trimming: 1 base; junction bases outside the gene matches: 7. The CDR3 length is 16 residues. In germline, CDR1 is SGHAT, CDR2 FQNNGV. The CDR3 region is CASSSLTSGLSYEQYF. CDR3 coding DNA: TGTGCCAGCAGCTCCCTGACTAGCGGGTTATCCTACGAGCAGTACTTC.

This clonotype was seen a few times. The chain links TRBV6-2 or TRBV6-3 to TRBJ2-2, with a possible D match to TRBD2 (6 bases). Germline loops: CDR1 MNHEY, CDR2 SVGEGT. V was cut by 3 bases and J by 4 bases, with 27 bases left in between. The CDR3 length is 20 residues. The CDR3 sequence: CASSYVGRVSSVDPTGELFF. In nucleotides, the CDR3 is TGTGCCAGCAGTTATGTGGGGCGGGTTTCTAGCGTTGACCCCACCGGGGAGCTGTTTTTT.

The chain has TRBV6-1 and TRBJ2-7; TRBD1 might be the D (6 bases). Trimming cost V 10 bases and J 3 bases, with 13 bases left between them. Germline CDR1 and CDR2: MNHNS and SASEGT. The CDR3 consists of 12 residues. CDR3 sequence (DNA): TGTGCCACGCACCGAGGGGGCTACGAGCAGTACTTC. Its protein product is CATHRGGYEQYF.

The rearrangement joins TRBV6-1 to TRBJ2-4, with TRBD1 identical over 8 bases. V shed 5 bases and J 2 bases; nucleotides not matched to a gene: 5. Germline assignment: CDR1 MNHNS and CDR2 SASEGT. CDR3 size: 15 residues. CDR3 DNA: TGTGCCAGCAGTCTCGGACAGGGCTCCAAAAACATTCAGTACTTC. It codes for CASSLGQGSKNIQYF.

In the case of this clonotype: A much more abundant neighbour one base away suggests this may be a read error. CDR3 protein: CASSSSEANVLTF. The CDR3 region has the DNA TGTGCCAGCAGTTCATCTGAGGCCAACGTCCTGACTTTC. This chain links TRBV27 with TRBJ2-6; D gene uncertain. The CDR3 contains 13 residues. Per the germline V gene, CDR1 is MNHEY and CDR2 is SMNVEV (reference sequence).

V usage is TRBV19 and J usage is TRBJ1-2; D possibly corresponds to TRBD1 (6 bases). The CDR3 consists of 12 residues. CDR1 and CDR2 from the germline V gene are LNHDA and SQIVND (reference sequence). V was clipped by 5 bases and J by 7 bases, with 11 bases between them. CDR3 sequence reads: CASSYSRGGYTF. The CDR3 DNA sequence: TGTGCCAGTAGTTATTCCAGGGGTGGCTACACCTTC.

This clonotype was counted ten times or more. This chain links TRBV11-3 with TRBJ1-1, with 11 nucleotides matching TRBD1. The CDR3 runs to 15 residues. After removal of 5 bases from V and 5 bases from J, the junction contained 7 bases not matched to a gene. Germline values: CDR1 SGHNT, CDR2 YENEEA. The CDR3 sequence: CASSAGTGGRTEAFF. The CDR3 DNA reads TGTGCCAGCAGCGCAGGGACAGGGGGTCGTACTGAAGCTTTCTTT. Variable domain in full (rest from reference TRBV11-3 and TRBJ1-1): EAGVVQSPRYKIIEKKQPVAFWCNPISGHNTLYWYLQNLGQGPELLIRYENEEAVDDSQLPKDRFSAERLKGVDSTLKIQPAELGDSAVYLCASSAGTGGRTEAFFGQGTRLTVV.

This clonotype was seen repeatedly, ten times or more. This chain connects TRBV18 to TRBJ2-7; D is unresolved. The CDR3 contains 12 residues. The germline V gene has CDR1 KGHSH and CDR2 LQKENI. V lost 2 bases and J 2 bases, leaving 4 bases between the germline ends. The CDR3 nucleotides are TGTGCCAGCTCACCAAACCCCTACGAGCAGTACTTC. Protein: CASSPNPYEQYF.

The CDR3 is CASSTTGGSGNTIYF. The DNA of the CDR3 is TGTGCCAGCAGTACCACAGGTGGCTCTGGAAACACCATATATTTT. The chain links TRBV2 to TRBJ1-3; TRBD1 might be the D (5 bases). V was clipped by 5 bases and J by 0 bases, with 11 bases between them. CDR1 SNHLY and CDR2 FYNNEI come from the germline V gene. This CDR3 comprises 15 residues.

This sequence joins TRBV14 and TRBJ2-7, with D hard to call. Trimming cost V 6 bases and J 2 bases, with 23 bases left between them. Germline CDR1 and CDR2: SGHDN and FVKESK. This CDR3 has 17 amino acids. The CDR3 reads CASSEAWPVTRPYEQYF. The CDR3 DNA sequence: TGTGCCAGCAGTGAGGCCTGGCCGGTCACAAGACCCTACGAGCAGTACTTC.

The chain uses TRBV2 and TRBJ1-1; no definite D call. This CDR3 has 13 amino acids. V was trimmed by 4 bases and J by 6 bases, leaving 12 bases between them. CDR1 is SNHLY and CDR2 is FYNNEI in the germline V gene. The CDR3: CASSVALRAEAFF. For the CDR3, the DNA is TGTGCCAGCAGTGTGGCGTTAAGGGCTGAAGCTTTCTTT. The full variable domain, rest sourced from reference TRBV2 and TRBJ1-1, is EPEVTQTPSHQVTQMGQEVILRCVPISNHLYFYWYRQILGQKVEFLVSFYNNEISEKSEIFDDQFSVERPDGSNFTLKIRSTKLEDSAMYFCASSVALRAEAFFGQGTRLTVV.

This clonotype was seen a handful of times. This chain joins TRBV12-3 or TRBV12-4 and TRBJ2-7; 9 bases are a match to TRBD1. V was pared by 5 bases and J by 3 bases, with 5 bases of the junction left unmatched. The CDR3 spans 14 residues. CDR3 loop: CASSLRDRDYEQYF. DNA of the CDR3: TGTGCCAGCAGTCTAAGGGACAGGGACTACGAGCAGTACTTC.

In this sample, this clonotype turned up many times. This rearrangement joins TRBV16 to TRBJ1-5; 7 bases agree with TRBD1. There are 17 residues in the CDR3. Germline V CDR1 and CDR2: KGHSY, FQNENV. V gave up 2 bases and J gave up 6 bases; unmatched junction bases: 13. The CDR3 bases are TGTGCCAGCAGCCAACCCCCGGGACAGACTGTAGGTCAGCCCCAGCATTTT. Residues: CASSQPPGQTVGQPQHF.